The 18 T cell receptor beta chains in this list originate from one sample, sequenced in a study of blood T cells in healthy people across ages. A J-beta primer mix and a sample-barcoded 5' primer were used in a second PCR of roughly 7 to 12 cycles. TCRdb itself ran the 5' RACE reads through MiXCR, one entry per CDR3 protein. Counted here are about 540,000 distinct CDR3 sequences, around 24% occurring once; the ten biggest clones make up 8.7%. The sample was also linked to a second study, of T cells of mothers and their children.

The sequenced material came from blood. The source is a boy aged 5-17 years in good health.

This clonotype was counted only a few times. The V and J genes are TRBV5-1 and TRBJ1-4; D uncertain. V dropped 4 bases and J dropped 6 bases, with 16 bases sitting between them. The CDR3 has 15 amino acids. Germline CDR1 reads SGHRS; CDR2 reads YFSETQ. The CDR3 is CASSPEGSSYEKLFF. The CDR3 nucleotides read TGCGCCAGCAGCCCGGAGGGCTCGTCCTATGAAAAACTGTTTTTT.

This clonotype was found a few times. The chain has TRBV19 and TRBJ1-1; 9 nucleotides align to TRBD1. This CDR3 has 17 residues. V lost 5 bases and J lost 1; bases outside the gene matches: 11. CDR1 is LNHDA and CDR2 is SQIVND in the germline V gene (reference sequence). The CDR3 nucleotides are TGTGCCAGTAGTGTTCTACAGGGGGCTATACGGAACACTGAAGCTTTCTTT. It translates to CASSVLQGAIRNTEAFF. Together with reference TRBV19 and TRBJ1-1, the CDR3 gives the full variable domain: DGGITQSPKYLFRKEGQNVTLSCEQNLNHDAMYWYRQDPGQGLRLIYYSQIVNDFQKGDIAEGYSVSREKKESFPLTVTSAQKNPTAFYLCASSVLQGAIRNTEAFFGQGTRLTVV.

This clonotype was detected only a few times. The V call is TRBV12-3 or TRBV12-4, the J call TRBJ2-3; a weak D match, TRBD2 (7 bases). Deletions cut 7 bases from V and 2 bases from J, with 16 bases between. This CDR3 is 15 amino acids long. The CDR3 DNA is TGTGCCAGCACCCGAGGAGGGGGGGTCACAGATACGCAGTATTTT. Encoded protein: CASTRGGGVTDTQYF.

With regard to this clonotype: At one end, the junction sequence differs from germline, possibly due to a read error. The chain is built from TRBV9 and TRBJ2-5; TRBD2 matches at 9 bases. Germline V CDR1 and CDR2: SGDLS, YYNGEE. The CDR3 runs 14 residues. In DNA, the CDR3 is TGTGCCAGCAGCGTAGGTGCGGGAGGGGAGACTCAGTACTTC. It is translated as CASSVGAGGETQYF.

This clonotype was counted at least ten times. The genes are TRBV6-2 or TRBV6-3 and TRBJ2-5; 8 bases align to TRBD2. The CDR3 covers 13 residues. Germline trimming cut 7 bases from V and 4 bases from J; bases unmatched to any gene: 5. Germline V CDR1 and CDR2: MNHEY, SVGEGT. CDR3 amino acids: CASTGTRGETQYF. Written as DNA, the CDR3 is TGTGCCAGCACCGGGACTAGAGGAGAGACCCAGTACTTC.

This clonotype occurred a few times. The chain recombines TRBV2 with TRBJ2-7; no clear D. The CDR3 length is 15 residues. V lost 3 bases to trimming and J lost 7 bases, with 19 bases between them. Germline lookup yields CDR1 SNHLY and CDR2 FYNNEI. CDR3: CASSDGVKAASEQYF. The CDR3 DNA is TGTGCCAGCAGTGACGGAGTCAAGGCGGCTAGTGAGCAGTACTTC.

This clonotype was detected only a few times. J is TRBJ2-1 and V is TRBV20-1, with 7 bases lining up with TRBD2. CDR1 is DFQATT, CDR2 SNEGSKA, per germline (reference sequence). This CDR3 is 16 amino acids long. J was trimmed by 10 bases and V by 0 bases; bases with no gene match: 15. The CDR3, as DNA: TGCAGTGCTAGAGATTTTAGGCTAGCGGATCCCCGCGAGCAGTTCTTC. It specifies CSARDFRLADPREQFF.

This clonotype came up a few times. This chain connects TRBV20-1 to TRBJ2-5; 7 bases align to TRBD1. After removal of 5 bases from V and 2 bases from J, the junction contained 5 bases not matched to a gene. The CDR3 consists of 13 residues. Germline-derived CDR1 and CDR2 are DFQATT and SNEGSKA (reference sequence). CDR3 region: CSAHGQAQETQYF. CDR3 nucleotides: TGCAGTGCTCACGGACAGGCTCAAGAGACCCAGTACTTC.

This clonotype was seen a handful of times. The chain couples TRBV7-9 to TRBJ1-1; a weak D match, TRBD1 (6 bases). V was shortened by 3 bases and J by 4 bases, with 9 bases between the two germline ends. The CDR3 totals 13 residues. CDR1 SEHNR and CDR2 FQNEAQ come from the germline V gene (reference sequence). The chain's CDR3 is CASSFWGATEAFF. In nucleotides, the CDR3 is TGTGCCAGCAGCTTTTGGGGGGCCACTGAAGCTTTCTTT. The whole variable domain, filled in from reference TRBV7-9 and TRBJ1-1, reads DTGVSQNPRHKITKRGQNVTFRCDPISEHNRLYWYRQTLGQGPEFLTYFQNEAQLEKSRLLSDRFSAERPKGSFSTLEIQRTEQGDSAMYLCASSFWGATEAFFGQGTRLTVV.

This clonotype has a handful of counts. The rearrangement joins TRBV28 to TRBJ2-4; 7 bases are shared with TRBD1. The length of the CDR3 is 17 residues. Germline V gene sequence: CDR1 MDHEN, CDR2 SYDVKM. After removal of 1 base from V and 3 bases from J, the junction contained 9 bases not matched to a gene. The CDR3 DNA reads as TGTGCCAGCAGTTTATTGGGGGCAGGGGGAGACAAAAACATTCAGTACTTC. It encodes CASSLLGAGGDKNIQYF.

This clonotype has a handful of counts. The chain combines TRBV6-6 with TRBJ2-5; TRBD1 matches 9 bases. Germline values: CDR1 MNHNY, CDR2 SVGAGI (reference sequence). CDR3 length equals 16 residues. V shed 3 bases, J shed 5 bases, and the junction held 10 bases outside the gene matches. CDR3 in DNA: TGTGCCAGCAGTTATGATTCGGGACAGGGTACGGAGACCCAGTACTTC. Translating gives CASSYDSGQGTETQYF.

This chain joins TRBV7-9 and TRBJ2-5; TRBD1 matches at 8 bases. Germline CDR1 SEHNR, CDR2 FQNEAQ (reference sequence). The CDR3 contains 15 residues. Unmatched junction bases numbered 5, after V lost 3 bases and J lost 2 bases. CDR3 coding DNA: TGTGCCAGCAGCTTTGGACAGGGAAGACAAGAGACCCAGTACTTC. Amino acid sequence: CASSFGQGRQETQYF.

In the case of this clonotype: One end of the junction fails to match germline, which may point to a read error. The J gene is TRBJ2-5, the V gene TRBV7-9; D remains ambiguous. CDR1 and CDR2 from the germline V gene are SEHNR and FQNEAQ (reference sequence). The CDR3 has 14 residues. The CDR3 coding sequence is TGTGCCAGCAGCGAACTGCTGGTCCAAGGGACCCAGTACTTC. Amino acids: CASSELLVQGTQYF.

In regard to this clonotype: Likely a read error: the CDR3 ends without its conserved phenylalanine or tryptophan. The gene calls are TRBV20-1 and TRBJ2-5; possible D gene TRBD1, 5 bases. V lost 5 bases and J 2 bases, leaving 12 bases between the germline ends. CDR3 size: 13 residues. Germline V gene lookup returns CDR1 DFQATT and CDR2 SNEGSKA (reference sequence). The CDR3 spells CSAFIRQQETQYL. DNA of the CDR3: TGCAGTGCTTTTATTCGACAGCAAGAGACCCAGTACCTC.

About this clonotype itself: A much larger clone differs by one base, so this may be a read error. The V gene is TRBV27, the J gene TRBJ2-3; TRBD2 matches at 8 bases. The CDR3 runs to 16 residues. Germline assignment: CDR1 MNHEY and CDR2 SMNVEV (reference sequence). The CDR3 spells CSSSRKGTSETDTQYF. In DNA, the CDR3 is TGTTCCAGCAGCCGAAAAGGGACTAGTGAAACAGATACGCAGTATTTT.

The chain uses TRBV12-5 and TRBJ1-2; no reliable D call. CDR1 is LGHNT and CDR2 is FRNRAP in the germline V gene. This CDR3 contains 16 residues. V lost 7 bases to trimming and J lost 1 base, with 19 bases between them. This chain's CDR3 is CASAILTGTINYGYTF. CDR3 sequence (DNA): TGTGCTAGTGCCATTTTGACGGGAACCATTAACTATGGCTACACCTTC.

The V call is TRBV27, the J call TRBJ2-1, with D maybe TRBD1 (5 bases). Trimming removed 6 bases from V and 6 bases from J, with 18 bases in between. The germline V gene has CDR1 MNHEY and CDR2 SMNVEV (reference sequence). The CDR3 has 15 residues. CDR3 bases: TGTGCCAGCAGATCCCATGATGGGGCCTCCAATGAGCAGTTCTTC. Its protein product is CASRSHDGASNEQFF.

This clonotype was counted a few times. The chain carries TRBV7-2 and TRBJ2-1; 9 bases fit TRBD2. Trimming cost V 2 bases and J 5 bases; bases outside gene matches: 10. CDR1 and CDR2 from the germline V gene are SGHTA and FQGNSA. The CDR3 extends over 17 amino acids. The CDR3 sequence is CASSLILAGPLDNEQFF. For the CDR3, the DNA is TGTGCCAGCAGCTTAATCCTAGCGGGGCCCCTTGACAATGAGCAGTTCTTC.